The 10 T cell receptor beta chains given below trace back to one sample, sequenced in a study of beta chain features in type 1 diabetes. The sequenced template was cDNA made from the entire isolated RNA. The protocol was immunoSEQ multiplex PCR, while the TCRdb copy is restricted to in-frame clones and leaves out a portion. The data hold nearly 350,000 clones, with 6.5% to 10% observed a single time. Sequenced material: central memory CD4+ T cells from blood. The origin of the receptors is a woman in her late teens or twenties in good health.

The chain's CDR3 is CASGWRQGWKTQYF. For the CDR3, the DNA is TGTGCTAGTGGTTGGCGACAGGGCTGGAAGACCCAGTACTTC. This chain links TRBV12-5 with TRBJ2-5; 7 positions agree with TRBD1. The V and J ends lost 4 bases and 6 bases, in that order; junction bases with no gene match: 8. Germline CDR1 reads LGHNT; CDR2 reads FRNRAP. The length of the CDR3 is 14 residues.

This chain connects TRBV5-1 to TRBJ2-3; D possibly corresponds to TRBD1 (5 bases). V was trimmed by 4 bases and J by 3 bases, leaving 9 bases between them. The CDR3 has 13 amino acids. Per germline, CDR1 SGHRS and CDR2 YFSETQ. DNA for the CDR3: TGCGCCAGCAGCCTAGACAGTACAGATACGCAGTATTTT. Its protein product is CASSLDSTDTQYF.

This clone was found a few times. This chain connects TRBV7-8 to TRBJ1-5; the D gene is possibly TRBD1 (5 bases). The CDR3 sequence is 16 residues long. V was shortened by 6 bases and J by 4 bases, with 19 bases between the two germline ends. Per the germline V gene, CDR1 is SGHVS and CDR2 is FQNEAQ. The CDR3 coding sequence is TGTGCCAGCAGTACCGCCTCCAGGGTGAGGAATCAGCCCCAGCATTTT. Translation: CASSTASRVRNQPQHF.

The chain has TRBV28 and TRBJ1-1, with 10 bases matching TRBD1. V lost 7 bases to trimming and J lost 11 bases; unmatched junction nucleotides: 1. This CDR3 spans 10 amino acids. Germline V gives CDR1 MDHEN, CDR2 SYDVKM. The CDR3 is CASKDRGAFF. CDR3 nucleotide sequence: TGTGCCAGCAAGGACAGGGGGGCTTTCTTT.

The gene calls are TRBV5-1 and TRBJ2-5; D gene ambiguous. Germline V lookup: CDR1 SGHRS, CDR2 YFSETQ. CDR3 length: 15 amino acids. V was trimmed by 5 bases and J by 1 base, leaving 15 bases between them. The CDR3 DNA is TGCGCCAGCAGTTTAAACCCGGGCCTCCAAGAGACCCAGTACTTC. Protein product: CASSLNPGLQETQYF.

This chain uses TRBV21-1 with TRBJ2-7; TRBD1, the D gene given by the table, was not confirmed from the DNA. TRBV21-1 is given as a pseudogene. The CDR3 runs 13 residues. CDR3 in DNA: TGTGCCACTACAGGGTCCGTGGGGGACGAGCAGTACTTC. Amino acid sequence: CATTGSVGDEQYF.

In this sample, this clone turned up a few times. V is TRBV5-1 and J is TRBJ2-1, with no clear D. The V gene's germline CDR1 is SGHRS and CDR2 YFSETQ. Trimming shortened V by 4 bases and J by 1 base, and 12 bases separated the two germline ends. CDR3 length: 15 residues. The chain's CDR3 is CASSPLIGSYNEQFF. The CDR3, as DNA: TGCGCCAGCAGCCCCCTTATTGGATCCTACAATGAGCAGTTCTTC.

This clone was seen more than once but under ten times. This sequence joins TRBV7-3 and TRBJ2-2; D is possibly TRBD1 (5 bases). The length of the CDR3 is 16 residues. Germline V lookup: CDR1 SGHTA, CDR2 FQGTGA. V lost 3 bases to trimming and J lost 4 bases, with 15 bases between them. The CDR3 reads CASSFRSYQGTGELFF. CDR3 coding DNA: TGTGCCAGCAGCTTTAGGTCGTATCAGGGCACCGGGGAGCTGTTTTTT.

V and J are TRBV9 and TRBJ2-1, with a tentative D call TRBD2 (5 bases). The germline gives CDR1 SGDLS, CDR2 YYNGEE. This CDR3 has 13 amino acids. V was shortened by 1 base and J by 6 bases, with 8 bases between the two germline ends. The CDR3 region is CASSVPGVNEQFF. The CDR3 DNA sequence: TGTGCCAGCAGCGTACCCGGGGTCAATGAGCAGTTCTTC.

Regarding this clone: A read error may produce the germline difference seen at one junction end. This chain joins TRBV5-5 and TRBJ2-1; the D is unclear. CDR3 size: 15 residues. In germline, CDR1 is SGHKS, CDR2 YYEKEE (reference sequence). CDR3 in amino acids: CASSLGPTSYNERFF. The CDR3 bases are TGTGCCAGCAGCTTGGGGCCTACCTCCTACAATGAGCGGTTCTTC.